Following are 16 T cell receptor beta chains from one sample sequenced in a study of metastatic and nonmetastatic thyroid tumors. Every patient underwent thyroid surgery untreated. TCRdb re-processed the PCR reads through MiXCR. The profile shows under 55,000 clones, approximately 15% of them singletons. The source material was blood. The receptors stem from a female donor with papillary thyroid cancer or a benign thyroid nodule (not recorded which). Some clones in this sample may be carry-over from other donors' samples.

This clone was counted ten times or more. This chain uses TRBV6-2 or TRBV6-3 with TRBJ2-7; 8 nucleotides align to TRBD2. The CDR3 sequence is 14 residues long. Trimming cost V 8 bases and J 4 bases; bases outside gene matches: 10. The V gene's germline CDR1 is MNHEY and CDR2 SVGEGT. Here the CDR3 reads CASGRGGLLYEQYF. As DNA, the CDR3 is TGTGCCAGCGGCCGGGGGGGACTCCTTTACGAGCAGTACTTC.

The chain couples TRBV6-1 to TRBJ1-1; D gene unclear. The V end was cut by 7 bases, the J end by 1 base, with 13 bases between. The CDR3 runs 14 residues. From germline, CDR1 is MNHNS and CDR2 SASEGT. The CDR3 DNA is TGTGCCAGCAAAAAAGGCGGAGGGAACACTGAAGCTTTCTTT. It specifies CASKKGGGNTEAFF.

J is TRBJ2-5 and V is TRBV24-1; 14 positions match TRBD2. CDR1 is KGHDR and CDR2 is SFDVKD in the germline V gene. The length of the CDR3 is 18 residues. J gave up 2 bases and V 8 bases, and 12 bases lay outside the gene matches. CDR3 nucleotides: TGTGCCACCATTGACTCGGGACTAGCGGGGGTAGATCAAGAGACCCAGTACTTC. Amino acid sequence: CATIDSGLAGVDQETQYF.

This clone showed up many times. V usage is TRBV27 and J usage is TRBJ2-7, with D perhaps TRBD1 (6 bases). The CDR3 spans 15 residues. The V end lost 6 bases, the J end lost 5 bases, and 20 bases lay between the germline ends. Germline CDR1 is MNHEY and CDR2 is SMNVEV (reference sequence). CDR3 nucleotides: TGTGCCAGCAGGACAAGTTGGGGGCATAGCCACGAGCAGTACTTC. Protein: CASRTSWGHSHEQYF.

This clone has ten or more counts. The gene calls are TRBV6-5 and TRBJ2-3; tentative D call: TRBD1 (6 bases). Germline loops: CDR1 MNHEY, CDR2 SVGAGI. The CDR3 is 15 residues long. V shed 2 bases and J shed 1 base, with 10 bases lying between them. The CDR3 loop is CASSYAAGGTDTQYF. The DNA of the CDR3 is TGTGCCAGCAGTTACGCGGCAGGGGGCACAGATACGCAGTATTTT.

This clone was recorded many times. The chain links TRBV3-1 to TRBJ2-5; D possibly corresponds to TRBD1 (6 bases). Germline V gene data show CDR1 as LGHDT and CDR2 as YNNKEL (reference sequence). The CDR3 has 16 residues. Trimming removed 1 base from V and 5 bases from J, with 17 bases in between. The CDR3 DNA reads as TGTGCCAGCAGCCAAGGAGGGGGAAATCGTGCGGAGACCCAGTACTTC. Encoded protein: CASSQGGGNRAETQYF.

In this sample, this clone turned up many times. This chain connects TRBV4-1 to TRBJ2-1; no clear D gene. The CDR3 has 11 residues. Looked up from germline, CDR1 is MGHRA and CDR2 is YSYEKL. Trimming took 5 bases from V and 6 from J, leaving 5 bases between them. CDR3 sequence: CASSSLNEQFF. CDR3 DNA: TGCGCCAGCAGCTCGCTCAATGAGCAGTTCTTC.

V and J are TRBV20-1 and TRBJ2-3; D is uncertain. The CDR3 length is 15 residues. Deletions cut 0 bases from V and 1 base from J, with 11 bases between. Germline V gene data show CDR1 as DFQATT and CDR2 as SNEGSKA (reference sequence). The CDR3: CSARELGKGTDTQYF. The CDR3 DNA reads as TGCAGTGCTAGAGAGCTAGGAAAGGGCACAGATACGCAGTATTTT.

Ten or more counts support this clone. CDR3 DNA: TGTGCCAGCAGTGACCGCACAGGGGGTCGGTACGGCTACACCTTC. It codes for CASSDRTGGRYGYTF. The chain is built from TRBV6-1 and TRBJ1-2; 8 bases are a match to TRBD1. The V gene end was trimmed by 3 bases and the J gene end by 8 bases; junction bases not matched to a gene: 11. Germline CDR1 reads MNHNS; CDR2 reads SASEGT. The CDR3 is 15 amino acids.

In its sample, this clone ranks as medium-sized. This rearrangement joins TRBV6-5 to TRBJ2-7; possibly TRBD2 for D (5 bases). CDR1 is MNHEY, CDR2 SVGAGI, per germline. V was cut by 2 bases and J by 3 bases, with 11 bases left in between. The CDR3 consists of 14 residues. The CDR3 reads CASSYREMGYEQYF. CDR3 nucleotides: TGTGCCAGCAGTTACAGGGAGATGGGCTACGAGCAGTACTTC.

This clone was detected ten times or more. The rearrangement uses TRBV11-2 and TRBJ2-2; 7 nucleotides align to TRBD2. With V trimmed by 5 bases and J by 3 bases, 15 bases remained unmatched. From germline, CDR1 is SGHAT and CDR2 FQNNGV. CDR3 length: 18 residues. The CDR3 DNA reads TGTGCCAGCAGCCCCCTTGGGGGAGGGCCGGGGCACACCGGGGAGCTGTTTTTT. Residues: CASSPLGGGPGHTGELFF.

This clone was picked up many times. At one end, the junction sequence differs from germline, possibly due to a read error. The chain employs TRBV4-1 and TRBJ2-1; TRBD2 aligns across 9 bases. The CDR3 loop spans 17 amino acids. Germline CDR1 is MGHRA and CDR2 is YSYEKL. The CDR3 reads CASSEDEAGGLRNEQFF. CDR3 nucleotide sequence: TGCGCCAGCAGCGAAGACGAGGCGGGAGGGCTGAGGAATGAGCAGTTCTTC.

This clone was recorded at least ten times. This sequence joins TRBV4-2 and TRBJ2-7, with D unresolved. The germline V gene has CDR1 LGHNA and CDR2 YNFKEQ. The CDR3 contains 15 residues. The V end was cut by 4 bases, the J end by 4 bases, with 17 bases between. CDR3 in amino acids: CASSPSAGVGYEQYF. In DNA form, the CDR3 reads TGTGCCAGCAGCCCCTCAGCCGGAGTAGGTTACGAGCAGTACTTC.

This clone was recorded many times. The V call is TRBV2, the J call TRBJ2-3; D not resolved. In germline, CDR1 is SNHLY, CDR2 FYNNEI. The V gene lost 2 bases and the J gene lost 0 bases, with 6 bases spanning the gap. The CDR3 has 14 amino acids. CDR3: CASSEMSSTDTQYF. Here the CDR3 DNA reads TGTGCCAGCAGTGAAATGTCTAGCACAGATACGCAGTATTTT.

Note on this clone: Other DNA sequences of this sample code for an identical CDR3. The rearrangement joins TRBV7-3 to TRBJ2-3; the D is unclear. Germline V lookup: CDR1 SGHTA, CDR2 FQGTGA. This CDR3 has 12 amino acids. Deletions cut 5 bases from V and 2 bases from J, with 5 bases between. The CDR3 loop reads CASSPNTDTQYF. CDR3 nucleotides: TGTGCCAGCAGCCCTAACACAGATACGCAGTATTTT.

This clone was observed at least ten times. This sequence joins TRBV7-3 and TRBJ2-1; maybe TRBD2 (6 bases). Germline assignment: CDR1 SGHTA and CDR2 FQGTGA. The V end was cut by 5 bases, the J end by 5 bases, with 16 bases between. This CDR3 spans 15 amino acids. This chain's CDR3 is CASSLRLSGNNEQFF. DNA for the CDR3: TGTGCCAGCAGCCTTAGGCTTAGCGGAAACAATGAGCAGTTCTTC.